The present TCR beta chain was sequenced within a study of T cells in Graves' hyperthyroidism and ophthalmopathy. Study as a whole: Prior to any treatment, at the point of initial diagnosis, peripheral blood was collected.

Study-wide points: Before onset, ophthalmopathy was predicted by the model a median roughly 6.8 months earlier.

The CDR3 has 14 amino acids. Germline CDR1 reads WSHSY; CDR2 reads SAAADI. V lost 7 bases and J 6 bases, leaving 13 bases between the germline ends. Points on this clonotype: Its antigen is not identified.

The CDR3 regions of TCR beta were amplified from RNA transcripts. Using the HTBI primer set, a first-round RT-PCR was run on the TCR CDR3. TCRdb recomputed calls from the multiplex PCR reads with MiXCR, one row per CDR3 protein. The table includes around 420,000 distinct CDR3 sequences, approximately 14% detected once. Sequencing was done on a sample of blood. The chain links TRBV10-2 to TRBJ1-6; possibly TRBD1 for D (6 bases). The clonotype comes from a woman aged 18-29 years with Graves' hyperthyroidism. The CDR3: CASNFGQFNSPLHF. DNA of the CDR3: TGCGCCAGCAATTTCGGACAGTTTAATTCACCCCTCCACTTT.